The clone carrying this T cell receptor (beta chain) was picked up one time. The V and J ends lost 4 bases and 6 bases, in that order; junction bases with no gene match: 16. CDR1 is LGHNA, CDR2 YNFKEQ, per germline. The CDR3 length is 17 residues. The data stem from a study of T cell changes during pregnancy in multiple sclerosis. The assay was immunoSEQ multiplex PCR, and TCRdb's table has in-frame clones only and misses some. The profile shows some 110,000 clones, around nine tenths of them singletons. The material sequenced was peripheral blood, taken in the third trimester of pregnancy. The receptor was derived from a female donor with multiple sclerosis, enrolled in a pregnancy study. V gene TRBV4-2 combines with J gene TRBJ2-3; 7 bases line up with TRBD1. CDR3 region: CASSPGGRLGEVDTQYF. CDR3 sequence (DNA): TGTGCCAGCAGCCCAGGGGGAAGGCTAGGGGAAGTGGATACGCAGTATTTT.